This paragraph covers one TCR beta chain sequence. The antigen is unknown. This entry comes from a study of radiation and T cells in renal cell carcinoma. Study-wide background: Nephrectomy followed 15 Gy stereotactic body radiation by 4 weeks. Whole-study findings and limits: Baseline intratumoral clonotype presence is unknown without pretreatment biopsies.

The sample's time point: blood 2 weeks post-SBRT. The treatment: 15 Gy SBRT to primary tumor, nephrectomy 4 weeks later. The patient's renal cell carcinoma had clear cell pathology. The CDR3 consists of 11 residues. Trimming pared 1 base from V and 8 bases from J, leaving 3 bases between. From germline, CDR1 is MGHRA and CDR2 YSYEKL. Assay: immunoSEQ multiplex PCR; the TCRdb copy retains only in-frame clones and omits some. This table holds 70,000 to 100,000 clones, about 86% found once. This specimen was blood, taken from a patient whose treatment included radiotherapy and nephrectomy. The receptor's source is a woman aged 50 to 60 with renal cell carcinoma. V usage is TRBV4-1 and J usage is TRBJ2-1; D not certain. The CDR3 DNA is TGCGCCAGCAGCCAAGGCGATGAGCAGTTCTTC. Translation gives CASSQGDEQFF.